Sequencing of this T cell receptor (beta chain) was carried out in a study of CD8 T cells in Susac syndrome. Random hexamers were used to reverse transcribe the RNA input (about 0.5 to 1 ug). Amplification of TCR beta CDR3 by immunoSEQ multiplex PCR spanned 54 Vbeta and 13 Jbeta. MiXCR was run by TCRdb on the immunoSEQ multiplex PCR reads, yielding one entry per CDR3 protein. The table has 50,000 or so distinct CDR3 sequences, roughly 93% seen once. The sequence came from a human donor in good health. The sequenced sample was CD8+ T cells from PBMCs.

The CDR3 loop reads CASSLRGGKDTQYF. The CDR3 DNA sequence: TGTGCCAGCAGCCTGAGGGGGGGCAAAGATACGCAGTATTTT. J is TRBJ2-3 and V is TRBV28; D possibly corresponds to TRBD2 (7 bases). Germline V CDR1 and CDR2: MDHEN, SYDVKM. Trimming stripped 6 bases from V and 5 bases from J, with 15 bases between. CDR3 length equals 14 residues.